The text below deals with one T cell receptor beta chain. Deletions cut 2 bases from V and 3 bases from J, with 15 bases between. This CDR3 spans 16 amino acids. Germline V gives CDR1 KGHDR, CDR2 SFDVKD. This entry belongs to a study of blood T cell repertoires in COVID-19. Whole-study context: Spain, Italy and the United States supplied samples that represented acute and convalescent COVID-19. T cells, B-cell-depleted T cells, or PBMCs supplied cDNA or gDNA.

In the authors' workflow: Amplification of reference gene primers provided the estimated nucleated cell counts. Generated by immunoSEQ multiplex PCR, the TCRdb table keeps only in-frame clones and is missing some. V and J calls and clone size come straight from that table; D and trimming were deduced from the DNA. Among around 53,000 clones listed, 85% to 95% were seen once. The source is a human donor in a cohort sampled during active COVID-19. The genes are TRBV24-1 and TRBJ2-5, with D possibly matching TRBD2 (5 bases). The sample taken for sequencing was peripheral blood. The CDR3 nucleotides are TGTGCCACCAGTGATTCAAGCGGCCCGTGGGAAGAGACCCAGTACTTC. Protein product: CATSDSSGPWEETQYF.